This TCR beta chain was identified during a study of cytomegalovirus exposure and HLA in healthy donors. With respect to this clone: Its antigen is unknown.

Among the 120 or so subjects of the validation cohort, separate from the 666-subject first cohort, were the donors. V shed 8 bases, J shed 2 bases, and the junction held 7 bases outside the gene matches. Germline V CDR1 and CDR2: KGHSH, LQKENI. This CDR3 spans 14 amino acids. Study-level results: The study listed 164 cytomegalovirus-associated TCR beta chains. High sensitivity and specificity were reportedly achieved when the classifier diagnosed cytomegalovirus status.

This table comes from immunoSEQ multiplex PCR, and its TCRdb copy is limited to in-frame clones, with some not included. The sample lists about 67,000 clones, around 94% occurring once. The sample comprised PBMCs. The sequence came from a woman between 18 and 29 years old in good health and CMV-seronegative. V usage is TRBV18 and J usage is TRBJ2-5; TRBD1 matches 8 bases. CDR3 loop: CASKRTGLQETQYF. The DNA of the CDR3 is TGTGCCAGCAAACGGACAGGGCTTCAAGAGACCCAGTACTTC.